This T cell receptor beta chain comes out of a study of T cells expressing NK-cell markers. With the 5' RACE reads reprocessed, TCRdb shows one record per CDR3 protein and no DNA. The listing contains about 550,000 distinct CDR3 sequences. This CDR3 contains 16 residues. Germline values: CDR1 SGHVS, CDR2 FQNEAQ. The rearrangement links TRBV7-8 to TRBJ2-1; TCRdb proposes TRBD1, but this gene call is untestable without DNA. Sequencing was carried out using blood T cells: a sorted CD56 or NKG2C T cell subset, CD4+ or CD8+ T cells, or bulk PBMC T cells (not recorded which). The clonotype originates from a man between 18 and 35 years old in good health. CDR3 in amino acids: CASSLGSRVSYNEQFF.